This T cell receptor (beta chain) was captured by sequencing in a study of long-term antiretroviral therapy in people with HIV. An immunoSEQ assay, version v3.0, was performed at survey level. Clones were read by immunoSEQ multiplex PCR, and TCRdb kept only the in-frame ones, dropping some. The data show fewer than 40,000 clones, around 94% seen once. This CDR3 contains 14 residues. Germline CDR1 and CDR2: SGHVS and FQNEAQ. Trimming cost V 1 base and J 3 bases, with 10 bases left between them. This material consisted of unsorted PBMCs, taken about 5.1 years after starting antiretroviral therapy. The chain uses TRBV7-8 and TRBJ2-7, with D possibly matching TRBD1 (6 bases). The receptor was derived from a woman between 45 and 60 years old with HIV. CDR3 protein: CASSLVRGGYEQYF. The CDR3 nucleotides are TGTGCCAGCAGCTTAGTACGAGGGGGCTACGAGCAGTACTTC.